The present T cell receptor (beta chain) was sequenced within a study of blood T cell repertoires in COVID-19. Overall study context: The United States, Italy and Spain supplied acute and convalescent COVID-19 samples. Sample material is recorded as cDNA or gDNA derived from T cells, B-cell-depleted T cells, or PBMCs.

In the original analysis: Amplified reference gene primers provided the basis for estimating nucleated cell counts. Assay: immunoSEQ multiplex PCR; the TCRdb copy retains only in-frame clones and omits some. That table is the source of V, J and clone size, and D and trimming were worked out from the DNA. The top ten clones hold 25% to 35% of a sample with tens of thousands of clones, 83% of them seen once. CDR1 and CDR2 (germline): SGHTA, FQGNSA. V shed 7 bases and J shed 7 bases, with 16 bases lying between them. The CDR3 length is 13 residues. Material: peripheral blood. The chain links TRBV7-2 to TRBJ1-2; D is perhaps TRBD1 (5 bases). The receptor comes from an elderly woman with acute or convalescent COVID-19. The CDR3 spells CASKIPGFSGYTF. The DNA of the CDR3 is TGTGCCAGCAAAATCCCAGGGTTTAGTGGCTACACCTTC.